Below are 28 T cell receptor beta chains sequenced from a single sample in a study of T cell repertoires in ileal Crohn's disease. Clones were read by immunoSEQ multiplex PCR, and TCRdb kept only the in-frame ones, dropping some. The data contain more than 12,000 clones, 60% to 85% of them seen just once; the ten biggest clones take up approximately 4%. The sample consisted of ileal tissue. The source is an adult with Crohn's disease.

This chain joins TRBV6-5 and TRBJ2-5, with 7 positions matching TRBD1. The CDR3 sequence is 15 residues long. Trimming at V came to 0 bases and at J to 1 base, leaving 2 bases not matched to a gene. CDR1 is MNHEY, CDR2 SVGAGI, per germline. DNA for the CDR3: TGTGCCAGCAGTTACTCGGGACAGCTCCAAGAGACCCAGTACTTC. Encoded protein: CASSYSGQLQETQYF.

This chain links TRBV15 with TRBJ1-4, with 9 bases matching TRBD1. The CDR3 length is 15 residues. Germline V CDR1 and CDR2: LNHNV, YYDKDF (reference sequence). V shed 1 base, J shed 8 bases, and the junction held 5 bases outside the gene matches. CDR3 residues: CATSRVGTGNEKLFF. The CDR3 nucleotides are TGTGCCACCAGCAGAGTGGGGACAGGGAACGAAAAACTGTTTTTT.

The V call is TRBV28, the J call TRBJ2-1; a weak D match, TRBD1 (6 bases). The V and J ends lost 7 bases and 7 bases respectively, with 14 bases between them. Germline lookup yields CDR1 MDHEN and CDR2 SYDVKM. The CDR3 has 13 amino acids. This CDR3 is CASNWGRQNEQFF. As DNA, the CDR3 is TGTGCCAGCAACTGGGGGCGGCAAAATGAGCAGTTCTTC.

This clone was observed a handful of times. The chain has TRBV28 and TRBJ1-6, with 7 bases fitting TRBD1. Germline values: CDR1 MDHEN, CDR2 SYDVKM. CDR3 size: 15 residues. J was trimmed by 7 bases and V by 3 bases; bases with no gene match: 6. This chain's CDR3 is CASSLPLTGNSPLHF. The CDR3 DNA sequence: TGTGCCAGCAGTTTGCCGTTGACAGGGAATTCACCCCTCCACTTT.

The rearrangement joins TRBV5-1 to TRBJ2-7; 10 bases agree with TRBD2. With 0 bases clipped from V and 3 bases from J, the junction kept 9 bases outside the gene matches. The CDR3 runs to 17 residues. In germline, CDR1 is SGHRS, CDR2 YFSETQ. The CDR3 bases are TGCGCCAGCAGCTTGGGAGCGACTAGCGGGTACCACTACGAGCAGTACTTC. It is translated as CASSLGATSGYHYEQYF. The full variable domain, its missing parts supplied by reference TRBV5-1 and TRBJ2-7, is KAGVTQTPRYLIKTRGQQVTLSCSPISGHRSVSWYQQTPGQGLQFLFEYFSETQRNKGNFPGRFSGRQFSNSRSEMNVSTLELGDSALYLCASSLGATSGYHYEQYFGPGTRLTVT.

The genes are TRBV6-1 and TRBJ2-6, with D maybe TRBD2 (5 bases). The germline gives CDR1 MNHNS, CDR2 SASEGT. This CDR3 is built from 14 residues. The germline V and J ends were trimmed by 7 bases and 4 bases, with 11 bases remaining between them. The CDR3 region has the DNA TGTGCCAGCATTCACAGAGGGGGGGCCAACGTCCTGACTTTC. Translating it yields CASIHRGGANVLTF.

This chain joins TRBV9 and TRBJ1-5; TRBD1 might be the D (5 bases). This CDR3 spans 15 amino acids. From germline, CDR1 is SGDLS and CDR2 YYNGEE. Trimming removed 0 bases at V and 2 bases at J, with 9 bases between. CDR3 sequence: CASSVGGAGNQPQHF. The DNA of the CDR3 is TGTGCCAGCAGCGTAGGGGGCGCGGGCAATCAGCCCCAGCATTTT.

A word on this clone: Other DNA variants within this sample encode the same CDR3. The chain has TRBV29-1 and TRBJ2-1; 9 bases agree with TRBD1. V gave up 4 bases and J gave up 2 bases; unmatched junction bases: 6. The CDR3 contains 15 residues. CDR1 SQVTM and CDR2 ANQGSEA come from the germline V gene. CDR3 sequence (DNA): TGCAGCGTTGGAGGGGGACAGGGAGCCTACAATGAGCAGTTCTTC. Residues: CSVGGGQGAYNEQFF.

V is TRBV2 and J is TRBJ2-7, with D tentatively TRBD2 (6 bases). V was shortened by 0 bases and J by 7 bases, with 10 bases between the two germline ends. Germline V CDR1 and CDR2: SNHLY, FYNNEI. The CDR3 runs 13 residues. The CDR3 spells CASSEARGREQYF. The CDR3 coding sequence is TGTGCCAGCAGTGAAGCGCGGGGACGGGAGCAGTACTTC.

The chain has TRBV5-1 and TRBJ2-3, with 7 bases matching TRBD1. The germline gives CDR1 SGHRS, CDR2 YFSETQ. J gave up 2 bases and V 7 bases, and 7 bases lay outside the gene matches. The CDR3 covers 14 residues. CDR3 protein: CASAGTDLTDTQYF. In DNA form, the CDR3 reads TGCGCCAGCGCCGGGACAGACCTCACAGATACGCAGTATTTT.

The rearrangement uses TRBV14 and TRBJ2-5; no definite D call. V lost 2 bases, J lost 1 base, and 14 bases lay in between. Germline CDR1 is SGHDN and CDR2 is FVKESK. The CDR3 extends over 16 amino acids. The CDR3 loop is CASSQIGSKSQETQYF. As DNA, the CDR3 is TGTGCCAGCAGCCAAATCGGTTCGAAGTCCCAAGAGACCCAGTACTTC.

The rearrangement links TRBV5-1 to TRBJ2-2; 9 bases match TRBD2. The CDR3 loop spans 16 amino acids. Germline loops: CDR1 SGHRS, CDR2 YFSETQ. After removal of 4 bases from V and 2 bases from J, the junction contained 6 bases not matched to a gene. The CDR3 loop is CASSPNSGGNTGELFF. CDR3 DNA sequence: TGCGCCAGCAGCCCCAATAGCGGGGGCAACACCGGGGAGCTGTTTTTT.

The CDR3 bases are TGCGCCAGCAGCCACCGGACTACTGACACCGGGGAGCTGTTTTTT. This encodes CASSHRTTDTGELFF. V gene TRBV4-1 combines with J gene TRBJ2-2; the D gene is possibly TRBD2 (6 bases). Trimming removed 3 bases at V and 3 bases at J, with 11 bases between. This CDR3 has 15 residues. CDR1 and CDR2 from the germline V gene are MGHRA and YSYEKL.

This chain joins TRBV5-1 and TRBJ1-3, with 7 bases lining up with TRBD1. CDR1 and CDR2 from the germline V gene are SGHRS and YFSETQ. Trimming removed 4 bases from V and 2 bases from J; junction bases left unmatched: 3. The CDR3 is 14 amino acids. The CDR3 region is CASSPDRAGNTIYF. In nucleotides, the CDR3 is TGCGCCAGCAGCCCAGACAGGGCTGGAAACACCATATATTTT.

This clone has a single count. The V gene is TRBV4-2, the J gene TRBJ2-1, with 10 bases aligning to TRBD2. CDR1 LGHNA and CDR2 YNFKEQ come from the germline V gene. V trimming: 5 bases; J trimming: 6 bases; junction bases outside the gene matches: 10. This CDR3 spans 16 amino acids. The CDR3 region is CASSANSGGHVNEQFF. The CDR3, as DNA: TGTGCCAGCAGCGCCAATAGCGGGGGGCACGTCAATGAGCAGTTCTTC.

The sample holds a few counts of this clone. This chain joins TRBV9 and TRBJ2-7; TRBD1 might be the D (6 bases). Trimming shortened V by 4 bases and J by 0 bases, and 14 bases separated the two germline ends. This CDR3 is 15 amino acids long. CDR1 and CDR2 (germline): SGDLS, YYNGEE. The CDR3 protein is CASSPRDMSSYEQYF. Written as DNA, the CDR3 is TGTGCCAGCAGCCCCCGGGACATGAGCTCCTACGAGCAGTACTTC.

V is TRBV6-5 and J is TRBJ2-3; TRBD1 matches 7 bases. Looked up from germline, CDR1 is MNHEY and CDR2 is SVGAGI. This CDR3 has 13 residues. The V gene end was trimmed by 6 bases and the J gene end by 8 bases; junction bases not matched to a gene: 8. The CDR3 spells CASRTQGVATQYF. CDR3 nucleotides: TGTGCCAGCAGAACGCAGGGGGTGGCTACGCAGTATTTT.

The gene calls are TRBV11-3 and TRBJ2-3; D is undetermined. The germline V and J ends were trimmed by 1 base and 3 bases, with 8 bases remaining between them. The CDR3 runs to 14 residues. Per the germline V gene, CDR1 is SGHNT and CDR2 is YENEEA. The CDR3 DNA sequence: TGTGCCAGCAGCTTAGCGGGTGGTACAGATACGCAGTATTTT. This sequence encodes CASSLAGGTDTQYF.

In its sample, this clone was seen once. The chain joins TRBV2 to TRBJ2-5; 7 nucleotides agree with TRBD2. Trimming took 7 bases from V and 5 from J; bases not matched to a gene: 7. The CDR3 totals 13 residues. Per germline, CDR1 SNHLY and CDR2 FYNNEI. CDR3 bases: TGTGCCAGCAACCTAGCGGTGGGTGAGACCCAGTACTTC. It encodes CASNLAVGETQYF.

V usage is TRBV4-1 and J usage is TRBJ2-7; 9 nucleotides line up with TRBD1. Germline V lookup: CDR1 MGHRA, CDR2 YSYEKL. The V and J ends lost 6 bases and 2 bases, in that order; junction bases with no gene match: 2. The CDR3 runs to 13 residues. The CDR3 loop is CASSRDRAYEQYF. CDR3 coding DNA: TGCGCCAGCAGTCGGGACAGGGCCTACGAGCAGTACTTC.

The V call is TRBV5-1, the J call TRBJ1-2; 10 positions match TRBD1. J was trimmed by 8 bases and V by 4 bases; bases with no gene match: 17. This CDR3 region has 17 residues. Looked up from germline, CDR1 is SGHRS and CDR2 is YFSETQ. Written as DNA, the CDR3 is TGCGCCAGCAGCGTTGCCGGGACAGGGGTCGCCGGGGGGGGCTACACCTTC. Translation gives CASSVAGTGVAGGGYTF.

The V and J genes are TRBV9 and TRBJ2-3; the D gene is possibly TRBD1 (6 bases). The CDR3 spans 13 residues. Trimming took 4 bases from V and 7 from J, leaving 13 bases between them. The germline V gene has CDR1 SGDLS and CDR2 YYNGEE. This CDR3 reads CASSFAGTNTQYF. In nucleotides, the CDR3 is TGTGCCAGCAGCTTCGCTGGGACAAATACGCAGTATTTT.

This clone came up a few times. The J gene is TRBJ2-2, the V gene TRBV4-1; D remains ambiguous. Germline CDR1 and CDR2: MGHRA and YSYEKL. Trimming stripped 2 bases from V and 7 bases from J, with 5 bases between. The CDR3 loop spans 12 amino acids. The CDR3 bases are TGCGCCAGCAGCCAACTTTTCGGGGAGCTGTTTTTT. It encodes CASSQLFGELFF.

The chain is built from TRBV4-3 and TRBJ2-3, with a tentative D call TRBD2 (6 bases). The CDR3 contains 16 residues. CDR1 LGHNA and CDR2 YSLEER come from the germline V gene. Trimming stripped 0 bases from V and 4 bases from J, with 14 bases between. CDR3 region: CASSQDRRGLADTQYF. CDR3 in DNA: TGCGCCAGCAGCCAAGATCGACGGGGGTTGGCAGATACGCAGTATTTT.

The rearrangement joins TRBV19 to TRBJ2-7; 9 bases agree with TRBD1. CDR3 length equals 14 residues. Germline CDR1 LNHDA, CDR2 SQIVND (reference sequence). J gave up 4 bases and V 4 bases, and 5 bases lay outside the gene matches. The CDR3 DNA sequence: TGTGCCAGTAGTAGCCGGGACAGGGTATACGAGCAGTACTTC. Its translation is CASSSRDRVYEQYF.

The chain employs TRBV2 and TRBJ1-6, with D possibly being TRBD1 (6 bases). From germline, CDR1 is SNHLY and CDR2 FYNNEI. There are 13 residues in the CDR3. The V end was cut by 6 bases, the J end by 7 bases, with 10 bases between. The CDR3 DNA follows: TGTGCCAGCAGACGGACAGCAAATTCACCCCTCCACTTT. This encodes CASRRTANSPLHF.

The chain uses TRBV4-1 and TRBJ2-7, with TRBD1 matching over 8 bases. The V gene's germline CDR1 is MGHRA and CDR2 YSYEKL. The CDR3 loop spans 15 amino acids. J gave up 3 bases and V 4 bases, and 8 bases lay outside the gene matches. As DNA, the CDR3 is TGCGCCAGCAGCCTGCTGGACAGGGCGGACTACGAGCAGTACTTC. Its translation: CASSLLDRADYEQYF.

The V gene is TRBV2, the J gene TRBJ2-5; a possible D gene is TRBD1 (6 bases). Trimming pared 4 bases from V and 5 bases from J, leaving 11 bases between. The CDR3 totals 13 residues. Germline CDR1 and CDR2: SNHLY and FYNNEI. This CDR3 reads CASSGGPTETQYF. The CDR3 DNA sequence: TGTGCCAGCAGTGGGGGGCCTACTGAGACCCAGTACTTC.